The 9 T cell receptor beta chains below all came from one sample that was sequenced in a study of T cell responses to AZD1222 COVID-19 vaccine. Produced via immunoSEQ multiplex PCR; TCRdb's table is partial and in-frame only. The sample shows approximately 75,000 clones, roughly 91% of them seen only once. The sample was peripheral blood, taken 28 days after the second AZD1222 dose. The origin of the receptors is an adult who received the AZD1222 COVID-19 vaccine.

V usage is TRBV19 and J usage is TRBJ1-6, with TRBD1 identical over 11 bases. The V and J ends lost 3 bases and 7 bases, in that order; junction bases with no gene match: 5. Germline CDR1 LNHDA, CDR2 SQIVND (reference sequence). CDR3 length equals 16 residues. The CDR3 nucleotides are TGTGCCAGTAGTATTTCTCGGACAGGGGGCAATTCACCCCTCCACTTT. As protein: CASSISRTGGNSPLHF.

The chain recombines TRBV28 with TRBJ1-2; TRBD1 is a possible D gene (6 bases). The CDR3 is made up of 13 amino acids. Trimming left V 5 bases short and J 4 bases short, with 11 bases between. Germline V gene data show CDR1 as MDHEN and CDR2 as SYDVKM. CDR3 region: CASSRQALYGYTF. For the CDR3, the DNA is TGTGCCAGCAGTAGACAGGCGCTCTATGGCTACACCTTC.

The chain employs TRBV9 and TRBJ2-7; D is perhaps TRBD2 (5 bases). CDR1 and CDR2 (germline): SGDLS, YYNGEE. The V and J ends lost 3 bases and 6 bases respectively, with 13 bases between them. The CDR3 is made up of 13 amino acids. CDR3: CASSDSRGPEQYF. CDR3 sequence (DNA): TGTGCCAGCAGCGACTCTCGGGGTCCCGAGCAGTACTTC.

The rearrangement uses TRBV9 and TRBJ2-5, with 9 bases aligning to TRBD2. This CDR3 region has 17 residues. The junction had 12 bases not matched to a gene; V was cut back by 6 bases and J by 0 bases. CDR1 and CDR2 (germline): SGDLS, YYNGEE. CDR3 loop: CASNELGLAGHQETQYF. Here the CDR3 DNA reads TGTGCCAGCAACGAGTTAGGCCTAGCGGGACACCAAGAGACCCAGTACTTC.

The chain carries TRBV7-8 and TRBJ2-7; TRBD2 matches 9 bases. CDR1 is SGHVS and CDR2 is FQNEAQ in the germline V gene. After removal of 10 bases from V and 0 bases from J, the junction contained 7 bases not matched to a gene. CDR3 length: 14 residues. The CDR3 here is CATTLAGSSYEQYF. CDR3 nucleotide sequence: TGTGCCACTACTCTAGCGGGGTCCTCCTACGAGCAGTACTTC.

The gene calls are TRBV12-3 or TRBV12-4 and TRBJ2-5; possibly TRBD1 for D (5 bases). V was cut by 6 bases and J by 5 bases, with 7 bases left in between. The CDR3 contains 11 residues. The CDR3 DNA sequence: TGTGCCAGCAGCCCAGGGGAGACCCAGTACTTC. It is translated as CASSPGETQYF.

The chain is built from TRBV28 and TRBJ1-2; 9 nucleotides agree with TRBD1. Germline-derived CDR1 and CDR2 are MDHEN and SYDVKM. With V trimmed by 10 bases and J by 7 bases, 7 bases remained unmatched. The CDR3 totals 12 residues. Here the CDR3 reads CATALTGGGYTF. The CDR3 nucleotides are TGTGCCACTGCTTTGACAGGGGGTGGCTACACCTTC.

V is TRBV25-1 and J is TRBJ1-3; 8 positions match TRBD1. Unmatched junction bases numbered 9, after V lost 5 bases and J lost 0 bases. This CDR3 is 17 amino acids long. Looked up from germline, CDR1 is MGHDK and CDR2 is SYGVNS. CDR3 DNA sequence: TGTGCCAGCAGTTTCGGGACAGGCGGATTCTCTGGAAACACCATATATTTT. This sequence encodes CASSFGTGGFSGNTIYF.

The genes are TRBV7-2 and TRBJ2-3; no definite D call. With 1 base removed from V and 2 bases from J, the gap between germline ends came to 13 bases. The CDR3 sequence is 16 residues long. Per germline, CDR1 SGHTA and CDR2 FQGNSA. CDR3 sequence: CASSLVWTGATDTQYF. The CDR3 nucleotides read TGTGCCAGCAGCTTAGTCTGGACGGGTGCCACAGATACGCAGTATTTT. Based on the CDR3 plus reference TRBV7-2 and TRBJ2-3, the full variable domain is GAGVSQSPSNKVTEKGKDVELRCDPISGHTALYWYRQSLGQGLEFLIYFQGNSAPDKSGLPSDRFSAERTGGSVSTLTIQRTQQEDSAVYLCASSLVWTGATDTQYFGPGTRLTVL.